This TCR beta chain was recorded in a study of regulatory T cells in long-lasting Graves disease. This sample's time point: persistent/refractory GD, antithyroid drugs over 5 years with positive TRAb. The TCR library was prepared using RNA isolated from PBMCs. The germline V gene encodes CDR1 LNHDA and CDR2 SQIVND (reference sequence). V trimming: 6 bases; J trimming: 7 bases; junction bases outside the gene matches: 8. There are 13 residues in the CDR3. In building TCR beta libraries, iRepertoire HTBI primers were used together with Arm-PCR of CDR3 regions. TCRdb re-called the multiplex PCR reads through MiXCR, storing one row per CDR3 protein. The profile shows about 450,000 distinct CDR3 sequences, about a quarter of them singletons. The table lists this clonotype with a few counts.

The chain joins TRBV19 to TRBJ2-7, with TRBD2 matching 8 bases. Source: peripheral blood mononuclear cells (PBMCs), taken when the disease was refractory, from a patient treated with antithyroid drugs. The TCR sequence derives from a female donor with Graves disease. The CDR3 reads CASRGSGALEQYF. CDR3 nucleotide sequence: TGTGCCAGTAGGGGTAGCGGGGCCCTGGAGCAGTACTTC.